These T cell receptor beta chains were read from a single sample in a study of cytomegalovirus exposure and HLA in healthy donors. Produced via immunoSEQ multiplex PCR; TCRdb's table is partial and in-frame only. The table records 130,000 or so clones, just under 80% of them present only once. The sample comprised PBMCs. Every receptor here comes from a man aged 25-45 years in good health and CMV-seronegative. CDR3s include the opening cysteine and the closing phenylalanine or tryptophan. D genes are given only for firm matches. Not all rows give a size; the values are once, few, many and, for expanded clones, a class.

v_call,cdr3_length,d_call,clone_size,j_call,cdr3_aa,cdr3_nt
TRBV5-1,14,.,.,TRBJ1-1,CASSLEGPNTEAFF,TGCGCCAGCAGCTTGGAGGGGCCGAACACTGAAGCTTTCTTT
TRBV13,15,TRBD2,.,TRBJ2-4,CASRVRGGPKNIQYF,TGTGCCAGCAGGGTACGCGGGGGGCCGAAAAACATTCAGTACTTC
TRBV5-4,14,.,.,TRBJ1-2,CASSLAGRVFGYTF,TGTGCCAGCAGCTTGGCCGGCAGGGTGTTCGGCTACACCTTC
TRBV10-2,15,.,.,TRBJ1-3,CASTAGTTYGNTIYF,TGCGCCAGCACCGCTGGGACTACATATGGAAACACCATATATTTT
TRBV5-1,14,.,.,TRBJ1-1,CASSLAVMNTEAFF,TGCGCCAGCAGCTTGGCAGTTATGAACACTGAAGCTTTCTTT
TRBV11-3,15,.,.,TRBJ2-1,CASSFTGSSYNEQFF,TGTGCCAGCAGCTTTACAGGGAGCTCCTACAATGAGCAGTTCTTC
TRBV6-5,16,TRBD1,.,TRBJ1-1,CASSYSQNRGNTEAFF,TGTGCCAGCAGTTACTCGCAAAACAGGGGGAACACTGAAGCTTTCTTT
TRBV7-2,17,.,.,TRBJ2-1,CASSRRDSPANYNEQFF,TGTGCCAGCAGCCGCCGGGACTCCCCAGCAAACTACAATGAGCAGTTCTTC
TRBV2,14,TRBD1,.,TRBJ1-1,CASSQERQGTEAFF,TGTGCCAGCAGTCAAGAGAGACAGGGAACTGAAGCTTTCTTT
TRBV6-5,16,TRBD1,.,TRBJ1-3,CASSYRGTGPGNTIYF,TGTGCCAGCAGTTACCGCGGGACAGGGCCAGGAAACACCATATATTTT
TRBV29-1,13,TRBD2,.,TRBJ2-7,CSVALAGIYEQYF,TGCAGCGTTGCTCTAGCGGGGATCTACGAGCAGTACTTC
TRBV19,13,TRBD2,few,TRBJ2-5,CASSISGLTTQYF,TGTGCCAGTAGTATATCGGGACTAACCACCCAGTACTTC
TRBV19,14,.,.,TRBJ2-7,CASSISGSSYEQYF,TGTGCCAGTAGTATCTCGGGGAGCTCCTACGAGCAGTACTTC
TRBV9,14,.,.,TRBJ1-4,CASSPWAGHEKLFF,TGTGCCAGCAGCCCATGGGCTGGCCATGAAAAACTGTTTTTT
TRBV18,14,.,.,TRBJ2-5,CASSPTWGGETQYF,TGTGCCAGCTCACCTACCTGGGGAGGAGAGACCCAGTACTTC
TRBV5-1,13,TRBD1,.,TRBJ2-7,CASRDTGGGEQYF,TGCGCCAGCAGGGATACAGGGGGCGGAGAGCAGTACTTC
TRBV2,12,.,.,TRBJ1-6,CASRGANSPLHF,TGTGCCAGCAGGGGGGCGAATTCACCCCTCCACTTT
TRBV16,15,.,.,TRBJ2-7,CASSPSGDPRYEQYF,TGTGCCAGCAGCCCCTCCGGGGATCCTCGGTACGAGCAGTACTTC
TRBV5-1,14,.,.,TRBJ1-1,CASSDGLMNTEAFF,TGCGCCAGCAGCGACGGACTTATGAACACTGAAGCTTTCTTT
TRBV4-2,14,.,.,TRBJ2-2,CASSQATNTGELFF,TGTGCCAGCAGCCAAGCCACGAACACCGGGGAGCTGTTTTTT
TRBV5-1,15,TRBD2,.,TRBJ2-7,CASSATSGAYYEQYF,TGCGCCAGCAGCGCAACCAGCGGGGCCTACTACGAGCAGTACTTC
TRBV30,15,.,few,TRBJ2-1,CAWSNPGYSYNEQFF,TGTGCCTGGAGTAACCCCGGGTACTCCTACAATGAGCAGTTCTTC
TRBV9,14,.,.,TRBJ1-1,CASSPPLTGSEAFF,TGTGCCAGCAGCCCTCCCTTAACCGGGTCTGAAGCTTTCTTT
TRBV7-2,16,.,.,TRBJ1-3,CASSLLTVSSGNTIYF,TGTGCCAGCAGCTTACTTACCGTGAGCTCTGGAAACACCATATATTTT
TRBV6-5,15,TRBD1,.,TRBJ2-7,CASSYPGQGNYEQYF,TGTGCCAGCAGTTACCCGGGACAGGGGAACTACGAGCAGTACTTC
TRBV6-5,14,TRBD1,.,TRBJ2-2,CASRLDRGPGELFF,TGTGCCAGCAGACTCGACAGGGGACCCGGGGAGCTGTTTTTT
TRBV2,12,TRBD1,.,TRBJ1-1,CASSERTGEAFF,TGTGCCAGCAGTGAAAGGACAGGGGAAGCTTTCTTT
TRBV7-8,13,.,.,TRBJ1-1,CASSSYQDTEAFF,TGTGCCAGCAGCTCCTACCAGGACACTGAAGCTTTCTTT
TRBV4-2,15,.,.,TRBJ1-5,CASSPSGGSNQPQHF,TGTGCCAGCAGCCCCTCGGGGGGAAGCAATCAGCCCCAGCATTTT
TRBV2,14,.,.,TRBJ1-4,CASRARTTNEKLFF,TGTGCCAGCAGGGCCAGAACAACTAATGAAAAACTGTTTTTT
TRBV7-8,16,.,.,TRBJ1-4,CASSLASRGDNEKLFF,TGTGCCAGCAGCTTAGCTAGCAGGGGCGATAATGAAAAACTGTTTTTT
TRBV4-2,13,.,.,TRBJ2-7,CASSPRGRDEQYF,TGTGCCAGCAGCCCCAGGGGTCGGGACGAGCAGTACTTC
TRBV28,13,TRBD1,.,TRBJ1-2,CASSFTGGYGYTF,TGTGCCAGCAGTTTCACAGGGGGCTATGGCTACACCTTC
TRBV6-1,13,.,.,TRBJ1-2,CASKEAGARGYTF,TGTGCCAGCAAAGAGGCAGGGGCGAGGGGCTACACCTTC
TRBV4-2,17,TRBD1,.,TRBJ1-1,CASSQLRDRGSDTEAFF,TGTGCCAGCAGCCAACTCCGGGACAGGGGGAGCGACACTGAAGCTTTCTTT
TRBV28,16,TRBD1,few,TRBJ1-1,CASSLGDRGRDTEAFF,TGTGCCAGCAGTTTAGGGGACAGGGGAAGGGACACTGAAGCTTTCTTT
TRBV19,14,TRBD1,.,TRBJ2-3,CASRGTGDTDTQYF,TGTGCCAGTAGAGGGACAGGGGACACAGATACGCAGTATTTT
TRBV2,16,TRBD1,few,TRBJ1-5,CASSPPTRGFNQPQHF,TGTGCCAGCAGTCCTCCGACCAGGGGGTTCAATCAGCCCCAGCATTTT
TRBV7-9,11,.,.,TRBJ2-7,CASGRSYEQYF,TGTGCCAGCGGTCGGAGCTACGAGCAGTACTTC
TRBV4-3,15,.,few,TRBJ1-2,CASSPGSQANYGYTF,TGCGCCAGCAGCCCCGGGTCTCAAGCTAACTATGGCTACACCTTC
TRBV19,15,.,once,TRBJ1-1,CASSPGQTVNTEAFF,TGTGCCAGTAGTCCAGGACAGACGGTGAACACTGAAGCTTTCTTT
TRBV5-1,13,.,.,TRBJ1-1,CASSLGTEPEAFF,TGCGCCAGCAGCTTGGGGACAGAGCCTGAAGCTTTCTTT
TRBV19,18,.,.,TRBJ1-2,CASSIDRWSGRANYGYTF,TGTGCCAGTAGTATAGATCGGTGGTCGGGCAGGGCCAACTATGGCTACACCTTC
TRBV2,14,.,.,TRBJ2-3,CASSPTRASDTQYF,TGTGCCAGCAGCCCTACTCGCGCCTCTGATACGCAGTATTTT
TRBV4-3,16,.,.,TRBJ1-4,CASSQDLGGVGEKLFF,TGCGCCAGCAGCCAAGATCTGGGGGGTGTAGGTGAAAAACTGTTTTTT
TRBV6-4,14,TRBD1,few,TRBJ2-7,CASSDGTGGGEQYF,TGTGCCAGCAGTGACGGTACAGGGGGAGGCGAGCAGTACTTC
TRBV28,12,.,.,TRBJ1-1,CASSNRRGEAFF,TGTGCCAGCAGTAATCGTCGGGGTGAAGCTTTCTTT
TRBV5-1,17,TRBD1,.,TRBJ1-5,CASSLGSGEQGNQPQHF,TGCGCCAGCAGCTTGGGCTCCGGAGAACAGGGGAATCAGCCCCAGCATTTT
TRBV2,13,.,.,TRBJ1-2,CASSEAGDYGYTF,TGTGCCAGCAGTGAGGCCGGGGACTATGGCTACACCTTC
TRBV18,14,TRBD1,.,TRBJ1-2,CASSTKGTVYGYTF,TGTGCCAGCTCTACTAAAGGGACAGTCTATGGCTACACCTTC
TRBV27,13,.,.,TRBJ2-7,CASSFPGIYEQYF,TGTGCCAGCAGTTTCCCAGGGATCTACGAGCAGTACTTC
TRBV28,15,TRBD1,.,TRBJ2-7,CASRGTVKDSYEQYF,TGTGCCAGCAGGGGGACAGTTAAAGACTCCTACGAGCAGTACTTC
TRBV6-6,12,.,.,TRBJ1-1,CASRPGTVEAFF,TGTGCCAGCAGACCTGGGACTGTGGAAGCTTTCTTT
TRBV2,18,.,.,TRBJ1-1,CASRSTYSAGTQGPEAFF,TGTGCCAGCAGGTCGACATACTCCGCCGGGACTCAGGGCCCTGAAGCTTTCTTT